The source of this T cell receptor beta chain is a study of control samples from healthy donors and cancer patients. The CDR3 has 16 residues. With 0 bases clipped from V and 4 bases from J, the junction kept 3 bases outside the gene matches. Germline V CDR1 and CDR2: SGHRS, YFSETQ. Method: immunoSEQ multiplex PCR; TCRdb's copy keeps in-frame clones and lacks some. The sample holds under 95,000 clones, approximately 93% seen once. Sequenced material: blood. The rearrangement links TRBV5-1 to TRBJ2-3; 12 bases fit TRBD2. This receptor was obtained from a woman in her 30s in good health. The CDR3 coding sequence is TGCGCCAGCAGCTTGGCGACTAGCGGGAGACCAGATACGCAGTATTTT. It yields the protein CASSLATSGRPDTQYF.